This section outlines one TCR beta chain sequence together with its context. The CDR3 has 15 residues. The germline V gene has CDR1 SGDLS and CDR2 YYNGEE. V gave up 3 bases and J gave up 2 bases; unmatched junction bases: 5. The data are from a study of blood T cell repertoires in COVID-19. Assay: immunoSEQ multiplex PCR; the TCRdb copy retains only in-frame clones and omits some. This sample has some 99,000 clones, with around 84% found just once. The specimen was peripheral blood. This sequence was found in a woman aged 55-70 years in a cohort sampled during active or convalescent COVID-19. The J gene is TRBJ1-2, the V gene TRBV9, with 9 positions matching TRBD1. CDR3 bases: TGTGCCAGCAGCGATCCCGGGACAGGGAACTATGGCTACACCTTC. Its translation is CASSDPGTGNYGYTF. Looking up the rest from reference TRBV9 and TRBJ1-2 gives the full variable domain: DSGVTQTPKHLITATGQRVTLRCSPRSGDLSVYWYQQSLDQGLQFLIQYYNGEERAKGNILERFSAQQFPDLHSELNLSSLELGDSALYFCASSDPGTGNYGYTFGSGTRLTVV.